This T cell receptor (beta chain) is from a study of shared clonotypes between healthy human individuals. CDR1 and CDR2 from the germline V gene are MGHRA and YSYEKL. V lost 4 bases to trimming and J lost 2 bases, with 18 bases between them. This CDR3 region has 16 residues. Only Caucasian adults living in Nashville, Tennessee served as donors. The repertoire was sequenced with immunoSEQ multiplex PCR; TCRdb's copy has only in-frame clones and lacks some. The sample records approximately 1,500,000 clones, approximately 98% being singletons. Sequencing was carried out using naive CD4+ T cells sorted from blood. Subset defined: CD45RA+ positively selected. This TCR was sampled from a man younger than 45 in good health. The chain has TRBV4-1 and TRBJ2-7; TRBD2 might be the D (6 bases). In nucleotides, the CDR3 is TGCGCCAGCAGCCTTATAGGAGGGAGGCTTACCTACGAGCAGTACTTC. Amino acids: CASSLIGGRLTYEQYF.